These 2 T cell receptor beta chains were all obtained from the same sample, sequenced in a study of shared clonotypes between healthy human individuals. The data were produced by immunoSEQ multiplex PCR, yet TCRdb's version contains in-frame clones alone and is incomplete. In the table there are approximately 470,000 clones, roughly 80% of which are singletons. The sample consisted of PBMCs. These receptors were taken from a woman aged 40 to 50 in good health. Some clones in this sample may be carry-over from other donors' samples.

In the case of this clone: A much more abundant neighbour one base away suggests this may be a read error. Within the sample, other DNA sequences also encode this same CDR3. This chain uses TRBV7-2 with TRBJ2-3, with no clear D. The V gene lost 5 bases and the J gene lost 0 bases, with 3 bases spanning the gap. The CDR3 is 12 amino acids. Per germline, CDR1 SGHTA and CDR2 FQGNSA. In nucleotides, the CDR3 is TGTGCCAGCAGCCCAAGCACAGATACGCAGTATTTT. It is translated as CASSPSTDTQYF.

There are a few counts of this clone. J is TRBJ2-3 and V is TRBV5-1, with no clear D. V lost 2 bases to trimming and J lost 0 bases, with 10 bases between them. The length of the CDR3 is 15 residues. CDR1 is SGHRS and CDR2 is YFSETQ in the germline V gene. The DNA of the CDR3 is TGCGCCAGCAGCTTCGACCCGCGGAGCACAGATACGCAGTATTTT. This sequence encodes CASSFDPRSTDTQYF.